The sequence of this TCR beta chain was determined in a study of T-cell reconstitution after alpha-beta-depleted transplantation in children listed by TCRdb under 2016. Study-level background: Using TCR repertoire profiling, the study quantitatively followed how T-cell immune reconstitution unfolded in children after TCRalphabeta/CD19-depleted allogeneic hematopoietic cell transplantation.

The protocol used for the library was PCR. Sequencer: Illumina HiSeq 2500. To normalize quantification of the TCRbeta repertoire, the TCR libraries were built with molecular barcoding that relied on unique molecular identifiers. Using fastp trimming at Q25 and MiXCR clonotype assembly, TCRdb reanalyzed the public sequencing data and kept in-frame beta chains. Here each entry gathers all rows of one CDR3 protein and keeps the most common genes and DNA. Across this sample there are 450,000 to 600,000 distinct CDR3 sequences, with roughly 18% seen only once. The leading ten clones occupy more than 2.5% of the sample. Worth noting for this clonotype: The clone's antigen remains unknown. No per-base quality is available; no much larger clone lies one base away.

The CDR3 runs 15 amino acids, cysteine and phenylalanine included. Left in the record is the CDR3 DNA by itself, 45 bases read in frame from the first base. CDR1 and CDR2, looked up from the germline V gene, are SGHRS and YFSETQ. The junction carries 17 bases between V and J, which are trimmed by 2 bases and 6 bases respectively. This TCR was recovered from a human donor who donated a stem cell graft to a child with acute lymphoblastic leukemia. Here the sequenced sample was PBMCs from the stem cell graft donor, taken from the stem cell graft. The rearranged segments are TRBV5-1 and TRBJ1-1; too little of a D gene remains to name it. The bases are TGCGCCAGCAGCTTACTAGTAGGCACAATCCCTGAAGCTTTCTTT. Translated, it reads CASSLLVGTIPEAFF. Reference TRBV5-1 and TRBJ1-1 proteins supply the regions before and after the CDR3; the full variable domain is: KAGVTQTPRYLIKTRGQQVTLSCSPISGHRSVSWYQQTPGQGLQFLFEYFSETQRNKGNFPGRFSGRQFSNSRSEMNVSTLELGDSALYLCASSLLVGTIPEAFFGQGTRLTVV.